The rows below give T cell receptor beta chains drawn from one sample of a study of T cells in pancreatic ductal adenocarcinoma. Assay: immunoSEQ multiplex PCR; the TCRdb copy retains only in-frame clones and omits some. The sample holds 31,000 or so clones, more than 80% seen once. Specimen: PBMCs. The receptors were sampled from a human donor with pancreatic ductal adenocarcinoma. Each CDR3 is given with its conserved first and last residue. A D gene is named only where the DNA matches it firmly. Clone size is given for some rows only: seen once, a few or many times, or a class if the clone is expanded.

D: NA; V: TRBV11-3; J: TRBJ2-7; size: NA; DNA: TGTGCCAGCAGCACTCTACGGGACAAGTCGAGGAACGAGCAGTACTTC; CDR3: CASSTLRDKSRNEQYF
D: TRBD2; V: TRBV19; J: TRBJ2-1; size: NA; DNA: TGTGCCAGTAGTATGGTGGCGGGAGTGTCCGATGAGCAGTTCTTC; CDR3: CASSMVAGVSDEQFF
D: NA; V: TRBV5-1; J: TRBJ1-1; size: NA; DNA: TGCGCCAGCAGCCCGGACCCAGGAAACACTGAAGCTTTCTTT; CDR3: CASSPDPGNTEAFF
D: NA; V: TRBV15; J: TRBJ2-1; size: NA; DNA: TGTGCCACCTCGGAGGGGGGCGATTACAATGAGCAGTTCTTC; CDR3: CATSEGGDYNEQFF
D: NA; V: TRBV19; J: TRBJ1-2; size: few; DNA: TGTGCCAGTAGATTGGGGAGTTGGGGCTACACCTTC; CDR3: CASRLGSWGYTF
D: NA; V: TRBV30; J: TRBJ2-5; size: NA; DNA: TGTGCCTGGAGTCCCACCGAGGGGGAGCAAGAGACCCAGTACTTC; CDR3: CAWSPTEGEQETQYF
D: TRBD1; V: TRBV28; J: TRBJ1-5; size: NA; DNA: TGTGCCAGCAGTTTATCACAGGGGTTGCAGCCCCAGCATTTT; CDR3: CASSLSQGLQPQHF
D: NA; V: TRBV7-6; J: TRBJ2-2; size: once; DNA: TGTGCCAGCAGCTTAGTACAGTACACCGGGGAGCTGTTTTTT; CDR3: CASSLVQYTGELFF
D: NA; V: TRBV7-6; J: TRBJ2-1; size: medium-sized; DNA: TGTGCCAGCAGCTTGGCTAGCCTCGGAAGGCTTTACAATGAGCAGTTCTTC; CDR3: CASSLASLGRLYNEQFF
D: NA; V: TRBV11-2; J: TRBJ1-1; size: once; DNA: TGTGCCAGCAGCTGGAAATGGACGACCCCTGAAGCTTTCTTT; CDR3: CASSWKWTTPEAFF
D: TRBD2; V: TRBV9; J: TRBJ2-1; size: NA; DNA: TGTGCCAGCAGCGCCCATGGCGGGAGCTCCTACAATGAGCAGTTCTTC; CDR3: CASSAHGGSSYNEQFF
D: TRBD2; V: TRBV30; J: TRBJ2-5; size: once; DNA: TGTGCCTGGAGTGCGTCGGGACTAGCGGAAGAGACCCAGTACTTC; CDR3: CAWSASGLAEETQYF
D: NA; V: TRBV27; J: TRBJ2-7; size: NA; DNA: TGTGCCAGCAGTTTGGGACACAACTACGAGCAGTACTTC; CDR3: CASSLGHNYEQYF
D: NA; V: TRBV28; J: TRBJ2-7; size: NA; DNA: TGTGCCAGCAGTCTAAGCTCCTACGAGCAGTACTTC; CDR3: CASSLSSYEQYF
D: NA; V: TRBV5-6; J: TRBJ2-7; size: NA; DNA: TGTGCCAGCAGCTTGGAGGCAGGGACCCGCTACGAGCAGTACTTC; CDR3: CASSLEAGTRYEQYF
D: NA; V: TRBV15; J: TRBJ2-2; size: NA; DNA: TGTGCCACCAGCAGAGATCGGCCAAACACCGGGGAGCTGTTTTTT; CDR3: CATSRDRPNTGELFF
D: TRBD2; V: TRBV4-1; J: TRBJ2-7; size: NA; DNA: TGCGCCAGCAGCCAAGATGGGCGGGAGATTTTGCGATACGAGCAGTACTTC; CDR3: CASSQDGREILRYEQYF
D: TRBD2; V: TRBV7-2; J: TRBJ2-1; size: NA; DNA: TGTGCCAGCAGCCCGGGACTAGCGGGAGCAGAGATCTACAATGAGCAGTTCTTC; CDR3: CASSPGLAGAEIYNEQFF
D: NA; V: TRBV6-5; J: TRBJ2-5; size: once; DNA: TGTGCCAGCAGCCGGGCCCAGAAAGAGACCCAGTACTTC; CDR3: CASSRAQKETQYF
D: NA; V: TRBV2; J: TRBJ2-5; size: NA; DNA: TGTGCCGTATCCCGGGGAATACAAGAGACCCAGTACTTC; CDR3: CAVSRGIQETQYF
D: TRBD1; V: TRBV5-8; J: TRBJ1-4; size: NA; DNA: TGTGCCAGCAGCTCATGGGACAGGGTTACGGGAAAACTGTTTTTT; CDR3: CASSSWDRVTGKLFF
D: NA; V: TRBV29-1; J: TRBJ2-7; size: NA; DNA: TGCAGCACTCGACAGGGAGGAACCTACGAGCAGTACTTC; CDR3: CSTRQGGTYEQYF
D: NA; V: TRBV18; J: TRBJ2-2; size: NA; DNA: TGTGCCAGCTCACGCGACAGGACCGGGGAGCTGTTTTTT; CDR3: CASSRDRTGELFF
D: NA; V: TRBV21-1; J: TRBJ2-2; size: NA; DNA: TGTGCCAGCACCCGGCCTTGGACCGGGGAGCTGTTTTTT; CDR3: CASTRPWTGELFF
D: NA; V: TRBV5-1; J: TRBJ2-3; size: NA; DNA: TGCGCCAGCAAAGGAGAGGCGAGGGGTGCCACAGATACGCAGTATTTT; CDR3: CASKGEARGATDTQYF
D: TRBD2; V: TRBV28; J: TRBJ2-1; size: NA; DNA: TGTGCCAGCAGCTCATCCGGGACTAGCGCTCACAATGAGCAGTTCTTC; CDR3: CASSSSGTSAHNEQFF
D: TRBD1; V: TRBV18; J: TRBJ1-4; size: NA; DNA: TGTGCCAGCTCCGGGACAGGGGCGTGGAAACTGTTTTTT; CDR3: CASSGTGAWKLFF
D: NA; V: TRBV7-8; J: TRBJ2-7; size: NA; DNA: TGTGCCAGCAGCTTAGACTACTCCTACGAGCAGTACTTC; CDR3: CASSLDYSYEQYF
D: NA; V: TRBV15; J: TRBJ2-7; size: once; DNA: TGTGCCACCAGCAGAGATCGGAAAGTCACCTACGAGCAGTACTTC; CDR3: CATSRDRKVTYEQYF
D: TRBD2; V: TRBV28; J: TRBJ2-1; size: NA; DNA: TGTGCCAGCAGGGTAGCGGGAGGTAGCTACAATGAGCAGTTCTTC; CDR3: CASRVAGGSYNEQFF
D: NA; V: TRBV30; J: TRBJ1-5; size: NA; DNA: TGTGCCTGGAGAAAGGCCGATTCAGTGCCCCAGCATTTT; CDR3: CAWRKADSVPQHF
D: NA; V: TRBV28; J: TRBJ1-5; size: NA; DNA: TGTGCCAGCAGCCCGGGGATTCAGCCCCAGCATTTT; CDR3: CASSPGIQPQHF
D: TRBD1; V: TRBV5-5; J: TRBJ2-4; size: NA; DNA: TGTGCCAGCAGCTTGGTAGGACAGGGAGGAAACATTCAGTACTTC; CDR3: CASSLVGQGGNIQYF
D: TRBD1; V: TRBV11-3; J: TRBJ2-5; size: NA; DNA: TGTGCCAGCAGCTTTGGTAAAGGACAGGGGGCGCAGATCCAGTACTTC; CDR3: CASSFGKGQGAQIQYF
D: NA; V: TRBV30; J: TRBJ2-7; size: NA; DNA: TGTGCCTGGAGTAGAGGAGACGTCGGCGAGCAGTACTTC; CDR3: CAWSRGDVGEQYF
D: NA; V: TRBV30; J: TRBJ2-3; size: NA; DNA: TGTGCCTGGAGTGTACGGGACTCTCCCCTTACAGATACGCAGTATTTT; CDR3: CAWSVRDSPLTDTQYF
D: NA; V: TRBV5-6; J: TRBJ1-5; size: NA; DNA: TGTGCCAGCAGCTTTGGTAGCAATCAGCCCCAGCATTTT; CDR3: CASSFGSNQPQHF
D: NA; V: TRBV28; J: TRBJ1-1; size: NA; DNA: TGTGCCAGCAGTTCCATCGGCACTGAAGCTTTCTTT; CDR3: CASSSIGTEAFF
D: TRBD1; V: TRBV19; J: TRBJ2-2; size: NA; DNA: TGTGCCAGTAGTTCCCGGGCCGGGACAGGGGGCACCGGGGAGCTGTTTTTT; CDR3: CASSSRAGTGGTGELFF
D: NA; V: TRBV29-1; J: TRBJ2-6; size: NA; DNA: TGCAGCGTTGTTTTTATCTACTCTGGGGCCAACGTCCTGACTTTC; CDR3: CSVVFIYSGANVLTF
D: NA; V: TRBV7-2; J: TRBJ1-1; size: NA; DNA: TGTGCCAGCAGCCCTCCGACAGTGAACACTGAAGCTTTCTTT; CDR3: CASSPPTVNTEAFF
D: TRBD1; V: TRBV19; J: TRBJ1-3; size: NA; DNA: TGTGCCAGTCGGAACCAGGGGGCCCTCTCTGGAAACACCATATATTTT; CDR3: CASRNQGALSGNTIYF
D: NA; V: TRBV5-5; J: TRBJ1-1; size: NA; DNA: TGTGCCAGCAGCACTAGGCGGACAGAGAACACTGAAGCTTTCTTT; CDR3: CASSTRRTENTEAFF
D: NA; V: TRBV27; J: TRBJ2-2; size: NA; DNA: TGTGCCAGCAGTTCTTACAGGGCGGCCGGGGAGCTGTTTTTT; CDR3: CASSSYRAAGELFF
D: NA; V: TRBV30; J: TRBJ1-1; size: NA; DNA: TGTGCCTGGAGTGTACATGGCGGGGGTCGAACTGAAGCTTTCTTT; CDR3: CAWSVHGGGRTEAFF
D: NA; V: TRBV18; J: TRBJ1-3; size: NA; DNA: TGTGCCAGCTCACCACTCGACGGCGGCTCTGGAAACACCATATATTTT; CDR3: CASSPLDGGSGNTIYF
D: NA; V: TRBV14; J: TRBJ1-2; size: NA; DNA: TGTGCCAGCAGCCAAGGGTTTAGAGGTAGGGGATCAAACCCTTTCAACTATGGCTACACCTTC; CDR3: CASSQGFRGRGSNPFNYGYTF
D: NA; V: TRBV7-2; J: TRBJ1-3; size: NA; DNA: TGTGCCAGCAGCTTATTTCAGGTGACCTCTGGAAACACCATATATTTT; CDR3: CASSLFQVTSGNTIYF
D: TRBD1; V: TRBV14; J: TRBJ1-1; size: NA; DNA: TGTGCCAGCACCCGGGACAGGGTGTACACTGAAGCTTTCTTT; CDR3: CASTRDRVYTEAFF
D: NA; V: TRBV2; J: TRBJ1-1; size: NA; DNA: TGTGCCCACGCGGTGGGGGGAGTGGCAAGAGCTTTCTTT; CDR3: CAHAVGGVARAFF
D: TRBD1; V: TRBV29-1; J: TRBJ1-5; size: NA; DNA: TGCAGCGTTGGACAGGGCGGACAGCCCCAGCATTTT; CDR3: CSVGQGGQPQHF
D: TRBD2; V: TRBV4-1; J: TRBJ2-7; size: once; DNA: TGCGCCAGCAGCCAAGAGCCGGCGGTAGCGGGAGTCGGGTACGAGCAGTACTTC; CDR3: CASSQEPAVAGVGYEQYF
D: TRBD1; V: TRBV5-5; J: TRBJ1-2; size: NA; DNA: TGTGCCAGCAGCTCTCGGACAGGCTATGGCTACACCTTC; CDR3: CASSSRTGYGYTF